The clone carrying this T cell receptor (beta chain) appeared a single time. TCRdb's table, derived via immunoSEQ multiplex PCR, lists solely in-frame clones and lacks some. The data hold a few hundred thousand clones, with roughly 87% observed a single time. Deletions cut 5 bases from V and 6 bases from J, with 12 bases between. In germline, CDR1 is KGHSH, CDR2 LQKENI. The CDR3 contains 13 residues. The record originates from a study of blood T cell repertoires in COVID-19. Study-level background: Sample material is recorded as cDNA or gDNA derived from T cells, B-cell-depleted T cells, or PBMCs.

The clonotype comes from a man younger than 30 with active or convalescent COVID-19. This chain uses TRBV18 with TRBJ2-3; tentatively, D is TRBD2 (6 bases). Sequenced input: peripheral blood. The CDR3 protein is CASSGVAADTQYF. CDR3 in DNA: TGTGCCAGCTCAGGGGTAGCGGCGGATACGCAGTATTTT. The full variable domain, in which reference TRBV18 and TRBJ2-3 provide the parts outside the CDR3, is NAGVMQNPRHLVRRRGQEARLRCSPMKGHSHVYWYRQLPEEGLKFMVYLQKENIIDESGMPKERFSAEFPKEGPSILRIQQVVRGDSAAYFCASSGVAADTQYFGPGTRLTVL.